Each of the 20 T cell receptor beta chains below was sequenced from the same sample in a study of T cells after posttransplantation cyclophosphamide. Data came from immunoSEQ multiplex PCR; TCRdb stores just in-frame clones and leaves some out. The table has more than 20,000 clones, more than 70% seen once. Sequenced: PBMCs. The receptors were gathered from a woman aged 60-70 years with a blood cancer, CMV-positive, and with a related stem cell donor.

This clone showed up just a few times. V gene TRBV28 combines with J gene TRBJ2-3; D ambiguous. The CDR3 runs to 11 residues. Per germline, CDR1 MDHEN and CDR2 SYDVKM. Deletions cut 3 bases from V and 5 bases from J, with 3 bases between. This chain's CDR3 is CASSFIDTQYF. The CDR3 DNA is TGTGCCAGCAGTTTTATAGATACGCAGTATTTT.

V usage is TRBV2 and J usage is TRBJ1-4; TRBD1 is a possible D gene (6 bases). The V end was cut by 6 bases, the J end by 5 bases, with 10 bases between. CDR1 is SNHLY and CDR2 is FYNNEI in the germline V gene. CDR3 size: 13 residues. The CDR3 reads CASSYRGNEKLFF. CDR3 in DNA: TGTGCCAGCAGCTATAGGGGGAATGAAAAACTGTTTTTT.

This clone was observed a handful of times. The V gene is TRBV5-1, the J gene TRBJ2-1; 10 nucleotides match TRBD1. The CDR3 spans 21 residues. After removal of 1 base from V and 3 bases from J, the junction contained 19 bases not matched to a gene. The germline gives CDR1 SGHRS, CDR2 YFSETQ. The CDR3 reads CASSLRGTGEVAGGGYNEQFF. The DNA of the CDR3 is TGCGCCAGCAGCTTGAGGGGGACAGGGGAAGTGGCGGGAGGTGGCTACAATGAGCAGTTCTTC. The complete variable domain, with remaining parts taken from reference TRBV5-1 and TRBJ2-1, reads KAGVTQTPRYLIKTRGQQVTLSCSPISGHRSVSWYQQTPGQGLQFLFEYFSETQRNKGNFPGRFSGRQFSNSRSEMNVSTLELGDSALYLCASSLRGTGEVAGGGYNEQFFGPGTRLTVL.

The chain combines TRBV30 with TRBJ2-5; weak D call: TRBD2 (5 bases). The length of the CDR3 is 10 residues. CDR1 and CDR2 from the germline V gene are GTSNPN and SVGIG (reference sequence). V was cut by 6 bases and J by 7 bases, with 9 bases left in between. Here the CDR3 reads CACARGTQYF. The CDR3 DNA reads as TGTGCCTGTGCCCGGGGGACCCAGTACTTC.

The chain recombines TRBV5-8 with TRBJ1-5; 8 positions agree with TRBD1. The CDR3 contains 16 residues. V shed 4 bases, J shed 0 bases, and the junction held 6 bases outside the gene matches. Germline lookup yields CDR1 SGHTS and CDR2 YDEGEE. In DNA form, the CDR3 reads TGTGCCAGCAGCCCGGGGGACAGGATTAGCAATCAGCCCCAGCATTTT. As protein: CASSPGDRISNQPQHF.

The CDR3 reads CASSRTSGRSYEQYF. The DNA for the CDR3 is TGTGCCAGCAGCCGGACTAGCGGGAGGTCCTACGAGCAGTACTTC. This chain connects TRBV5-4 to TRBJ2-7; the match to TRBD2 covers 14 bases. Germline-derived CDR1 and CDR2 are SGHNT and YYREEE (reference sequence). CDR3 length equals 15 residues. V gave up 4 bases and J gave up 1 base; unmatched junction bases: 1.

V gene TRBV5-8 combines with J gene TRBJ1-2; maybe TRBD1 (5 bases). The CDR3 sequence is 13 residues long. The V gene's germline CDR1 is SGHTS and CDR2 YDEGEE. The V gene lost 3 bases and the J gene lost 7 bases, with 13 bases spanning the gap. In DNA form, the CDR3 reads TGTGCCAGCAGCTCAATCACAGGATCTGGCTACACCTTC. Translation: CASSSITGSGYTF.

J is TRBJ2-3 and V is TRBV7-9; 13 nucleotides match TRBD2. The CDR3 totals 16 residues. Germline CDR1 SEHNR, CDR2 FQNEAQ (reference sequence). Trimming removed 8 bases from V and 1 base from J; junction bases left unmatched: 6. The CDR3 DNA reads TGTGCCAGCTCTCGGACTAGCGGGAGCGGCACAGATACGCAGTATTTT. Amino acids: CASSRTSGSGTDTQYF.

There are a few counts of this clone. In DNA form, the CDR3 reads TGTGCCAGCAGTACCCTAATCACAGATACGCAGTATTTT. Its translation is CASSTLITDTQYF. The chain joins TRBV25-1 to TRBJ2-3; D unclear. Germline V gene data show CDR1 as MGHDK and CDR2 as SYGVNS. The CDR3 runs 13 residues. V was shortened by 5 bases and J by 2 bases, with 8 bases between the two germline ends. The variable domain in full, with the rest retrieved from reference TRBV25-1 and TRBJ2-3, is EADIYQTPRYLVIGTGKKITLECSQTMGHDKMYWYQQDPGMELHLIHYSYGVNSTEKGDLSSESTVSRIRTEHFPLTLESARPSHTSQYLCASSTLITDTQYFGPGTRLTVL.

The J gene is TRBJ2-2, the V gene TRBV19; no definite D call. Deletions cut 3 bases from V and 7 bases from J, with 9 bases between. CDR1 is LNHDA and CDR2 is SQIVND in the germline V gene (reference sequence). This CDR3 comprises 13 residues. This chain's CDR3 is CASSISDIGELFF. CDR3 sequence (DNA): TGTGCCAGTAGTATCTCAGATATCGGGGAGCTGTTTTTT.

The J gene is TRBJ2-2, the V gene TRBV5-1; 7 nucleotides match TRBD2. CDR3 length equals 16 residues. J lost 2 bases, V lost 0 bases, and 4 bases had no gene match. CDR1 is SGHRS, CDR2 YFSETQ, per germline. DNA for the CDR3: TGCGCCAGCAGCTTGGGTAGCGGGTTCAACACCGGGGAGCTGTTTTTT. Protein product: CASSLGSGFNTGELFF. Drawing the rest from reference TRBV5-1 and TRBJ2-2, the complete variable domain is KAGVTQTPRYLIKTRGQQVTLSCSPISGHRSVSWYQQTPGQGLQFLFEYFSETQRNKGNFPGRFSGRQFSNSRSEMNVSTLELGDSALYLCASSLGSGFNTGELFFGEGSRLTVL.

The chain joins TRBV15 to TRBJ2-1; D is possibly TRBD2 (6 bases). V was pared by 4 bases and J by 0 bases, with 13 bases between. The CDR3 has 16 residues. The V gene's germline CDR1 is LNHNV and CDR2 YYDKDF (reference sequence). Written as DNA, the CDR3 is TGTGCCACCAGCATTGGTAGCGGTCCCTCCTACAATGAGCAGTTCTTC. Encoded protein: CATSIGSGPSYNEQFF.

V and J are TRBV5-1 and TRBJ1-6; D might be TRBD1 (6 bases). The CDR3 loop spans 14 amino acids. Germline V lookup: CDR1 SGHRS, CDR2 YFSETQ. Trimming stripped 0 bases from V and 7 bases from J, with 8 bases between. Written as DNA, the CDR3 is TGCGCCAGCAGCTTGGGGCAGGGGAATTCACCCCTCCACTTT. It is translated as CASSLGQGNSPLHF.

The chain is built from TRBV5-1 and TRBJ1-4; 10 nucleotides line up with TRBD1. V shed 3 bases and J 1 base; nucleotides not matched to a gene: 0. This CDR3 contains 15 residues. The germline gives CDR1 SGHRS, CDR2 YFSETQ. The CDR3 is CASSWTGGTNEKLFF. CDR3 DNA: TGCGCCAGCAGCTGGACAGGGGGAACTAATGAAAAACTGTTTTTT.

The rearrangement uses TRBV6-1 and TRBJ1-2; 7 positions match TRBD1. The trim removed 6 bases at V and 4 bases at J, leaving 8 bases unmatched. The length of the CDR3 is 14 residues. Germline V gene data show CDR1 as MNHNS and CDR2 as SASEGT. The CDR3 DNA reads TGTGCCAGCAGGGCGTTGGGACAGCCCTATGGCTACACCTTC. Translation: CASRALGQPYGYTF.

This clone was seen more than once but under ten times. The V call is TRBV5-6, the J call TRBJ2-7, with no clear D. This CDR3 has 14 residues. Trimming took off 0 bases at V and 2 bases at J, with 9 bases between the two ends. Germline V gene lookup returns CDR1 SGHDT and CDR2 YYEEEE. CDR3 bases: TGTGCCAGCAGCTTGGGCGGAACAACCTACGAGCAGTACTTC. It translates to CASSLGGTTYEQYF. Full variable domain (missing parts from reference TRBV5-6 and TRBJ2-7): DAGVTQSPTHLIKTRGQQVTLRCSPKSGHDTVSWYQQALGQGPQFIFQYYEEEERQRGNFPDRFSGHQFPNYSSELNVNALLLGDSALYLCASSLGGTTYEQYFGPGTRLTVT.

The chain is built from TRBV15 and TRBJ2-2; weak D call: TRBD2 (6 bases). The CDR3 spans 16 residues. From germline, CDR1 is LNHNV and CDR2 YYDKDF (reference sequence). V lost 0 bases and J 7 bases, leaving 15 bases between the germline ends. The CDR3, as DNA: TGTGCCACCAGCAGAGATAAGCGGAGGGGTGGCGGGGAGCTGTTTTTT. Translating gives CATSRDKRRGGGELFF.

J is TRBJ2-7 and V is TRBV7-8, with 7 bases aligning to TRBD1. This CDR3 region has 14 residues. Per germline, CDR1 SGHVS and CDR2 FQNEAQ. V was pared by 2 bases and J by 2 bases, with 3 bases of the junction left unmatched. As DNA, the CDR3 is TGTGCCAGCAGCTTACTGACAGGGCCCTACGAGCAGTACTTC. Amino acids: CASSLLTGPYEQYF.

DNA of the CDR3: TGTGCCAGCTCACCAACCGGGAACCCCCAAGGTACCCAGTACTTC. Its translation: CASSPTGNPQGTQYF. This sequence joins TRBV18 and TRBJ2-5, with a possible D match to TRBD2 (5 bases). CDR3 length: 15 amino acids. Trimming removed 2 bases at V and 8 bases at J, with 18 bases between. Germline CDR1 is KGHSH and CDR2 is LQKENI.

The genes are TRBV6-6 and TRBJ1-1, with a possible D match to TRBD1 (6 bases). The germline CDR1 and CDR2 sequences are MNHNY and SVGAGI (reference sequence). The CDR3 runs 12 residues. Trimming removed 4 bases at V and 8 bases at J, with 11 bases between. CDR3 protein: CASSLTTGEAFF. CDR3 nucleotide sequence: TGTGCCAGCAGTTTGACAACAGGGGAAGCTTTCTTT.